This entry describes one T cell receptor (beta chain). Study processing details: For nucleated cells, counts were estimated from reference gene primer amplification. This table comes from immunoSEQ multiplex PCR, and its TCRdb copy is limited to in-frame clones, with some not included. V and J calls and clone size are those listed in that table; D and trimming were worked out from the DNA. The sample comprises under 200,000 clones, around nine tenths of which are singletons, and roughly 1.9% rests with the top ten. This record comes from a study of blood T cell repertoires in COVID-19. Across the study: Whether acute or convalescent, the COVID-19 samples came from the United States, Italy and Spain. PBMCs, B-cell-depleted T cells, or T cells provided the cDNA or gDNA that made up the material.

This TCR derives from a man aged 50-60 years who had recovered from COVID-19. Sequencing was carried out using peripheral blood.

The CDR3 spells CASSLTAGGGAWADTQYF. The CDR3 DNA follows: TGTGCCAGCAGCTTGACGGCGGGCGGGGGGGCCTGGGCAGATACGCAGTATTTT. This chain links TRBV5-4 with TRBJ2-3, with 9 bases identical to TRBD2. The CDR3 is made up of 18 amino acids. The trim removed 1 base at V and 4 bases at J, leaving 13 bases unmatched. CDR1 and CDR2 (germline): SGHNT, YYREEE (reference sequence).